Listed below are T cell receptor beta chains from one sample, sequenced in a study of cytomegalovirus exposure and HLA in healthy donors. Profiling relied on immunoSEQ multiplex PCR, and the TCRdb table lists in-frame clones only, not all of them. This repertoire shows 140,000 or so clones, approximately 81% found once; its top ten account for more than 2%. The sequencing sample was made of PBMCs. The receptors derive from a boy younger than 10 in good health and CMV-seronegative. CDR3s include the opening cysteine and the closing phenylalanine or tryptophan. D genes are given only for firm matches. Expanded clones are given a class, and other clones once, few, many or no size at all.

clone_size: NA
v_call: TRBV19
j_call: TRBJ2-5
d_call: TRBD2
cdr3_aa: CASRVAGGSETQYF
cdr3_nt: TGTGCCAGTCGCGTAGCGGGGGGCTCAGAGACCCAGTACTTC

clone_size: NA
v_call: TRBV7-2
j_call: TRBJ2-1
d_call: NA
cdr3_aa: CASSLRTPYINEQFF
cdr3_nt: TGTGCCAGCAGCTTAAGGACACCTTACATAAATGAGCAGTTCTTC

clone_size: NA
v_call: TRBV11-2
j_call: TRBJ2-3
d_call: TRBD2
cdr3_aa: CASRRRGGTGDTQYF
cdr3_nt: TGTGCCAGCAGACGACGCGGGGGAACGGGAGATACGCAGTATTTT

clone_size: NA
v_call: TRBV7-9
j_call: TRBJ2-2
d_call: NA
cdr3_aa: CASSPFGGELFF
cdr3_nt: TGTGCCAGCAGCCCCTTCGGCGGGGAGCTGTTTTTT

clone_size: NA
v_call: TRBV5-6
j_call: TRBJ2-1
d_call: TRBD2
cdr3_aa: CTSSGGTSGYNEQFF
cdr3_nt: TGTACCAGCAGCGGAGGGACTAGCGGGTACAATGAGCAGTTCTTC

clone_size: NA
v_call: TRBV7-6
j_call: TRBJ2-7
d_call: NA
cdr3_aa: CASSYTGQGHEQYF
cdr3_nt: TGTGCCAGCAGCTACACAGGGCAGGGGCACGAGCAGTACTTC

clone_size: NA
v_call: TRBV11-2
j_call: TRBJ2-1
d_call: NA
cdr3_aa: CASSFRSRDLSYNEQFF
cdr3_nt: TGTGCCAGCAGCTTTAGGTCGCGGGACCTCTCCTACAATGAGCAGTTCTTC

clone_size: NA
v_call: TRBV25-1
j_call: TRBJ2-1
d_call: NA
cdr3_aa: CASSLPHPRESSYNEQFF
cdr3_nt: TGTGCCAGCAGTCTACCCCACCCCCGGGAGTCCTCCTACAATGAGCAGTTCTTC

clone_size: NA
v_call: TRBV27
j_call: TRBJ1-2
d_call: NA
cdr3_aa: CASSLRVDGNYGYTF
cdr3_nt: TGTGCCAGCAGTTTAAGAGTTGACGGGAACTATGGCTACACCTTC

clone_size: NA
v_call: TRBV7-6
j_call: TRBJ2-7
d_call: TRBD2
cdr3_aa: CASSQETALAGGLYEQYF
cdr3_nt: TGTGCCAGCAGCCAAGAGACGGCGCTAGCGGGAGGACTCTACGAGCAGTACTTC

clone_size: NA
v_call: TRBV4-2
j_call: TRBJ1-5
d_call: TRBD1
cdr3_aa: CASSQERNTGGQPQHF
cdr3_nt: TGTGCCAGCAGCCAAGAGAGGAATACAGGGGGTCAGCCCCAGCATTTT

clone_size: NA
v_call: TRBV7-2
j_call: TRBJ2-3
d_call: TRBD1
cdr3_aa: CASSLSGQYTDTQYF
cdr3_nt: TGTGCCAGCAGCTTATCGGGACAGTACACAGATACGCAGTATTTT

clone_size: NA
v_call: TRBV27
j_call: TRBJ1-1
d_call: NA
cdr3_aa: CASSFVFNTEAFF
cdr3_nt: TGTGCCAGCAGTTTTGTCTTCAACACTGAAGCTTTCTTT

clone_size: NA
v_call: TRBV7-2
j_call: TRBJ1-5
d_call: TRBD1
cdr3_aa: CASSLTGEVQPQHF
cdr3_nt: TGTGCCAGCAGCTTAACAGGGGAGGTCCAGCCCCAGCATTTT

clone_size: NA
v_call: TRBV7-2
j_call: TRBJ2-1
d_call: TRBD2
cdr3_aa: CASSLLGTSGYNEQFF
cdr3_nt: TGTGCCAGCAGCTTACTCGGGACTAGCGGATACAATGAGCAGTTCTTC

clone_size: NA
v_call: TRBV7-3
j_call: TRBJ2-7
d_call: NA
cdr3_aa: CASSRLRVFPYEQYF
cdr3_nt: TGTGCCAGCAGCCGGTTACGGGTATTTCCCTACGAGCAGTACTTC

clone_size: NA
v_call: TRBV11-2
j_call: TRBJ2-7
d_call: NA
cdr3_aa: CASSLSSGAFYEQYF
cdr3_nt: TGTGCCAGCAGCTTATCCTCAGGGGCCTTCTACGAGCAGTACTTC

clone_size: NA
v_call: TRBV10-3
j_call: TRBJ2-5
d_call: TRBD1
cdr3_aa: CAIRPRTGIDVGQYF
cdr3_nt: TGTGCCATCAGGCCGCGGACAGGGATCGACGTTGGGCAGTACTTC

clone_size: NA
v_call: TRBV4-1
j_call: TRBJ2-7
d_call: TRBD2
cdr3_aa: CASSPAGLVYEQYF
cdr3_nt: TGCGCCAGCAGCCCAGCGGGATTAGTCTACGAGCAGTACTTC

clone_size: NA
v_call: TRBV9
j_call: TRBJ2-3
d_call: NA
cdr3_aa: CASSPKRGGPADTQYF
cdr3_nt: TGTGCCAGCAGCCCGAAAAGGGGGGGGCCGGCAGATACGCAGTATTTT

clone_size: once
v_call: TRBV7-8
j_call: TRBJ2-3
d_call: NA
cdr3_aa: CASSETFSSTDTQYF
cdr3_nt: TGTGCCAGCAGCGAGACATTCTCTAGCACAGATACGCAGTATTTT

clone_size: once
v_call: TRBV13
j_call: TRBJ2-7
d_call: NA
cdr3_aa: CASSFQGLVYEQYF
cdr3_nt: TGTGCCAGCAGCTTTCAGGGTTTGGTTTACGAGCAGTACTTC

clone_size: NA
v_call: TRBV2
j_call: TRBJ2-1
d_call: NA
cdr3_aa: CASSEPGIGEQFF
cdr3_nt: TGTGCCAGCAGTGAGCCGGGGATTGGGGAGCAGTTCTTC

clone_size: NA
v_call: TRBV5-6
j_call: TRBJ2-7
d_call: NA
cdr3_aa: CASSVVGSSYEQYF
cdr3_nt: TGTGCCAGCAGCGTAGTTGGGAGCTCCTACGAGCAGTACTTC

clone_size: NA
v_call: TRBV5-1
j_call: TRBJ2-1
d_call: TRBD2
cdr3_aa: CASSPGLAGVDEQFF
cdr3_nt: TGCGCCAGCAGCCCTGGACTAGCGGGAGTCGATGAGCAGTTCTTC

clone_size: NA
v_call: TRBV2
j_call: TRBJ2-2
d_call: NA
cdr3_aa: CADRTEGTGELFF
cdr3_nt: TGTGCCGACAGGACAGAAGGAACCGGGGAGCTGTTTTTT

clone_size: NA
v_call: TRBV5-4
j_call: TRBJ2-3
d_call: TRBD1
cdr3_aa: CASSLGTGFEADTQYF
cdr3_nt: TGTGCCAGCAGCTTGGGGACAGGGTTTGAGGCAGATACGCAGTATTTT

clone_size: NA
v_call: TRBV7-2
j_call: TRBJ2-3
d_call: NA
cdr3_aa: CASSFEPVPADTQYF
cdr3_nt: TGTGCCAGCAGCTTTGAACCTGTACCGGCAGATACGCAGTATTTT

clone_size: once
v_call: TRBV6-1
j_call: TRBJ2-5
d_call: TRBD2
cdr3_aa: CASMTSGWGYF
cdr3_nt: TGTGCCAGCATGACTAGCGGGTGGGGGTACTTC

clone_size: NA
v_call: TRBV4-2
j_call: TRBJ1-1
d_call: NA
cdr3_aa: CASSQAAGSTTGIMNTEAFF
cdr3_nt: TGTGCCAGCAGCCAAGCTGCGGGGTCCACTACCGGTATCATGAACACTGAAGCTTTCTTT

clone_size: NA
v_call: TRBV12-5
j_call: TRBJ2-5
d_call: TRBD2
cdr3_aa: CASRGDATIAGTQYF
cdr3_nt: TGTGCTAGTCGGGGGGACGCAACCATCGCGGGGACCCAGTACTTC

clone_size: NA
v_call: TRBV5-1
j_call: TRBJ2-3
d_call: NA
cdr3_aa: CASSPGGGTDTQYF
cdr3_nt: TGCGCCAGCAGCCCGGGGGGCGGGACAGATACGCAGTATTTT

clone_size: NA
v_call: TRBV7-9
j_call: TRBJ1-2
d_call: TRBD1
cdr3_aa: CASRHRGALRGYTF
cdr3_nt: TGTGCCAGCAGGCACAGGGGGGCGCTCCGTGGCTACACCTTC

clone_size: NA
v_call: TRBV7-7
j_call: TRBJ2-2
d_call: TRBD1
cdr3_aa: CASSAGQGTGELFF
cdr3_nt: TGTGCCAGCAGCGCGGGACAGGGGACCGGGGAGCTGTTTTTT

clone_size: NA
v_call: TRBV19
j_call: TRBJ2-7
d_call: TRBD2
cdr3_aa: CASSTRTSEGSWGQYF
cdr3_nt: TGTGCCAGTAGTACCCGGACTAGCGAGGGATCTTGGGGGCAGTACTTC

clone_size: NA
v_call: TRBV6-6
j_call: TRBJ1-2
d_call: TRBD1
cdr3_aa: CASSTWTGHGYTF
cdr3_nt: TGTGCCAGCAGTACCTGGACAGGTCACGGCTACACCTTC

clone_size: NA
v_call: TRBV6-5
j_call: TRBJ1-1
d_call: NA
cdr3_aa: CASSYSRGLMNTEAFF
cdr3_nt: TGTGCCAGCAGTTACTCTAGGGGCTTGATGAACACTGAAGCTTTCTTT

clone_size: NA
v_call: TRBV6-1
j_call: TRBJ1-3
d_call: NA
cdr3_aa: CASSNRVGNTIYF
cdr3_nt: TGTGCCAGCAGTAACAGGGTGGGAAACACCATATATTTT

clone_size: NA
v_call: TRBV7-9
j_call: TRBJ2-7
d_call: TRBD1
cdr3_aa: CSSSRRDRGWGTYEQYF
cdr3_nt: TGTTCCAGCAGCCGAAGGGACAGGGGGTGGGGAACCTACGAGCAGTACTTC

clone_size: NA
v_call: TRBV9
j_call: TRBJ2-6
d_call: NA
cdr3_aa: CASSVDSSGANVLTF
cdr3_nt: TGTGCCAGCAGCGTAGACAGTTCTGGGGCCAACGTCCTGACTTTC

clone_size: NA
v_call: TRBV10-3
j_call: TRBJ2-7
d_call: TRBD2
cdr3_aa: CAISNSGRASEQYF
cdr3_nt: TGTGCCATCAGTAATAGCGGGAGGGCCTCCGAGCAGTACTTC

clone_size: few
v_call: TRBV6-4
j_call: TRBJ1-6
d_call: TRBD1
cdr3_aa: CASSEYPGGNSPLHF
cdr3_nt: TGTGCCAGCAGTGAGTACCCAGGGGGAAACTCACCCCTCCACTTT

clone_size: NA
v_call: TRBV9
j_call: TRBJ1-4
d_call: NA
cdr3_aa: CASSVGGSSNEKLFF
cdr3_nt: TGTGCCAGCAGCGTAGGCGGATCATCCAATGAAAAACTGTTTTTT

clone_size: NA
v_call: TRBV2
j_call: TRBJ1-2
d_call: NA
cdr3_aa: CASSEIMGDYYGYTF
cdr3_nt: TGTGCCAGCAGTGAAATCATGGGTGACTACTATGGCTACACCTTC

clone_size: NA
v_call: TRBV27
j_call: TRBJ2-1
d_call: TRBD2
cdr3_aa: CASSFQAGAPYNEQFF
cdr3_nt: TGTGCCAGCAGTTTTCAAGCGGGAGCCCCCTACAATGAGCAGTTCTTC

clone_size: NA
v_call: TRBV28
j_call: TRBJ1-4
d_call: TRBD1
cdr3_aa: CASMPPGTGFGEKLFF
cdr3_nt: TGTGCCAGCATGCCCCCCGGGACAGGGTTTGGTGAAAAACTGTTTTTT

clone_size: NA
v_call: TRBV7-2
j_call: TRBJ2-7
d_call: NA
cdr3_aa: CASSLGGEAYEQYF
cdr3_nt: TGTGCCAGCAGCTTAGGAGGGGAGGCCTACGAGCAGTACTTC

clone_size: NA
v_call: TRBV29-1
j_call: TRBJ1-2
d_call: NA
cdr3_aa: CSVGDSRGRRDGYTF
cdr3_nt: TGCAGCGTTGGAGATTCAAGGGGACGGAGGGATGGCTACACCTTC

clone_size: NA
v_call: TRBV7-9
j_call: TRBJ1-5
d_call: NA
cdr3_aa: CASSYGQPNQPQHF
cdr3_nt: TGTGCCAGCAGCTATGGACAGCCTAATCAGCCCCAGCATTTT

clone_size: NA
v_call: TRBV7-2
j_call: TRBJ2-7
d_call: NA
cdr3_aa: CASSLAGGGDYEQYF
cdr3_nt: TGTGCCAGCAGCTTAGCGGGAGGAGGGGACTACGAGCAGTACTTC

clone_size: NA
v_call: TRBV30
j_call: TRBJ1-2
d_call: NA
cdr3_aa: CAGKQAGYTF
cdr3_nt: TGTGCCGGCAAACAGGCGGGCTACACCTTC